This T cell receptor (beta chain) was captured in a study of beta chain features in type 1 diabetes. Study outcomes and limitations: Highly expressing activated T cells could be over-counted with a cDNA template. Any HLA-type effect on TCRB rearrangement remained unresolved here. Type 1 diabetes patients had fewer VDJ junction insertions and more deletions.

Expressed TCRB transcripts were sequenced after all isolated RNA was converted to cDNA. Profiled with immunoSEQ multiplex PCR; TCRdb holds only in-frame clones, not every one. The table includes roughly 250,000 clones, around 68% detected once. The germline V gene encodes CDR1 SGHNT and CDR2 YYREEE (reference sequence). This CDR3 spans 14 amino acids. Trimming stripped 4 bases from V and 2 bases from J, with 10 bases between. Via the markers CD45RO/CCR7/CD25/CD127/CD95/CD27, stem cell-like memory, regulatory, central memory and naive CD4+ cells were sorted. The count of this clone is one. The antigen remains unidentified.

The source material was naive CD4+ T cells from blood. The chain couples TRBV5-4 to TRBJ1-5; the D is unclear. This sequence originates from a man aged 25 to 45 in good health. CDR3 sequence reads: CASSEGGGNQPQHF. CDR3 in DNA: TGTGCCAGCAGCGAGGGTGGGGGCAATCAGCCCCAGCATTTT.